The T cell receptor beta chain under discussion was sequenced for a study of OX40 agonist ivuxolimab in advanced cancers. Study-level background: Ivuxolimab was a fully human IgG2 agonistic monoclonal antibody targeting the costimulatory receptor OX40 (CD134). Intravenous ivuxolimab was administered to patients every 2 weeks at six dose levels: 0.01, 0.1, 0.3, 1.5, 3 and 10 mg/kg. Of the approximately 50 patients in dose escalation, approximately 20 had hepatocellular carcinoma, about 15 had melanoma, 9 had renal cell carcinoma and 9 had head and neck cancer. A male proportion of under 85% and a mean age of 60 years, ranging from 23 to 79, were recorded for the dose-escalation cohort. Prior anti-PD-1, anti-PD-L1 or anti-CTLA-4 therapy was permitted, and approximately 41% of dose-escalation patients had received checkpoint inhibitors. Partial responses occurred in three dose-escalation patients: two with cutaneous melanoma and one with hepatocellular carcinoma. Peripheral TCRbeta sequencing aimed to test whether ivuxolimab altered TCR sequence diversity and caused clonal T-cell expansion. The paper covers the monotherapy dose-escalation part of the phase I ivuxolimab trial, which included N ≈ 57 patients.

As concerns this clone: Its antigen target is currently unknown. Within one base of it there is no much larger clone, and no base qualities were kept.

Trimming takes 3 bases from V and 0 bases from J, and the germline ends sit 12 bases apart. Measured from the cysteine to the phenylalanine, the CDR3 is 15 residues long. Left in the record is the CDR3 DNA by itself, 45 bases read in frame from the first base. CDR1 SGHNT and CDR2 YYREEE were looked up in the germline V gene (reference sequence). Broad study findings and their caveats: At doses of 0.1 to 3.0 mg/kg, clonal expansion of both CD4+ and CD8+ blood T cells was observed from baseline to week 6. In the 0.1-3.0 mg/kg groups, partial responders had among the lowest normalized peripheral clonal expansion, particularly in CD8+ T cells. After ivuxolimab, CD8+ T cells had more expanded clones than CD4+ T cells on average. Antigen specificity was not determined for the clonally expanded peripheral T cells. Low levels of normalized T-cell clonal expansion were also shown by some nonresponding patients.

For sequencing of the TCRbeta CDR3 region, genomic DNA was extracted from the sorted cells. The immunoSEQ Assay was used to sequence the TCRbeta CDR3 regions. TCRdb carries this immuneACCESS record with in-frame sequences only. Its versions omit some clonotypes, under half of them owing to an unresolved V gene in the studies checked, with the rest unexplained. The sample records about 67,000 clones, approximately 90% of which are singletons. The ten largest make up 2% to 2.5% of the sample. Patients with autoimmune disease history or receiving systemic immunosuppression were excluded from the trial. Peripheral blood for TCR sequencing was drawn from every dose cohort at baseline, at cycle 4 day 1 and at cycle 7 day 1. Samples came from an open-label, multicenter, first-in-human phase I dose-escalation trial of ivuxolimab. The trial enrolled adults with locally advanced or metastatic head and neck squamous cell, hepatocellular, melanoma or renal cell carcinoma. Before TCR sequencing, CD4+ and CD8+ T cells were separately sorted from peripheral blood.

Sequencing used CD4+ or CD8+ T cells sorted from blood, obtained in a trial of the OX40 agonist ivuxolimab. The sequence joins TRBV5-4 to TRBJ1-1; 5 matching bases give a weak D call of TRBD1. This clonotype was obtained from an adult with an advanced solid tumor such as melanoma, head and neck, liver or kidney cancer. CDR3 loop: CASSYFQQVNTEAFF. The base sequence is TGTGCCAGCAGCTATTTTCAACAGGTGAACACTGAAGCTTTCTTT.